This entry is about one T cell receptor beta chain. Authors' methods: Amplification with reference gene primers provided the estimates of nucleated cell counts. This table comes from immunoSEQ multiplex PCR, and its TCRdb copy is limited to in-frame clones, with some not included. V, J and clone size were drawn from that table, and D and trimming were deduced from the DNA. The sample has tens of thousands of clones, 80% to 90% seen once; the top ten hold 25% to 30%. The sample originates from a study of blood T cell repertoires in COVID-19. The overall study: T cells, B-cell-depleted T cells, or PBMCs provided the cDNA or gDNA that served as material.

The germline CDR1 and CDR2 sequences are LNHDA and SQIVND (reference sequence). The germline V and J ends were trimmed by 3 bases and 5 bases, with 13 bases remaining between them. The CDR3 is 15 residues long. Sequencing used peripheral blood. The V call is TRBV19, the J call TRBJ2-2; no firm D call. The clonotype comes from a man aged 45-65 years with active or convalescent COVID-19. Written as DNA, the CDR3 is TGTGCCAGTAGTATCCCATCAGGCCAAACCGGGGAGCTGTTTTTT. Protein sequence: CASSIPSGQTGELFF.